Presented here are 21 T cell receptor beta chains from one specimen sequenced in a study of blood T cell repertoires in COVID-19. Profiled with immunoSEQ multiplex PCR; TCRdb holds only in-frame clones, not every one. The table records approximately 250,000 clones, 70% to 85% of them present only once. Sequenced input: PBMCs or T cells enriched from blood (not recorded which). The source is a man aged 35 to 55 who had recovered from COVID-19.

The chain carries TRBV2 and TRBJ1-4, with TRBD1 identical over 9 bases. The CDR3 covers 13 residues. Germline V gene lookup returns CDR1 SNHLY and CDR2 FYNNEI. J gave up 8 bases and V 9 bases, and 7 bases lay outside the gene matches. The CDR3 sequence is CASCRDRDEKLFF. The CDR3 nucleotides are TGTGCCAGTTGCCGGGACAGGGACGAAAAACTGTTTTTT.

This chain connects TRBV7-9 to TRBJ1-2; TRBD1 matches at 8 bases. This CDR3 has 15 amino acids. CDR1 and CDR2 (germline): SEHNR, FQNEAQ (reference sequence). Germline trimming cut 0 bases from V and 6 bases from J; bases unmatched to any gene: 6. CDR3 in amino acids: CASSLAGGQVDGYTF. As DNA, the CDR3 is TGTGCCAGCAGCTTAGCGGGGGGACAGGTGGATGGCTACACCTTC.

V usage is TRBV18 and J usage is TRBJ2-1; 7 bases are shared with TRBD2. V shed 11 bases, J shed 10 bases, and the junction held 17 bases outside the gene matches. The V gene's germline CDR1 is KGHSH and CDR2 LQKENI. This CDR3 has 14 amino acids. Written as DNA, the CDR3 is TGTGCCTCCCACCCGGGACTACCTGCCGGAGAGCAGTTCTTC. This sequence encodes CASHPGLPAGEQFF.

This chain uses TRBV3-1 (or the pseudogene TRBV3-2) with TRBJ2-7; perhaps TRBD2 as D (6 bases). The CDR3 runs to 15 residues. Germline CDR1 is LGHDT and CDR2 is YNNKEL (reference sequence). The V end was cut by 2 bases, the J end by 3 bases, with 14 bases between. The CDR3 coding sequence is TGTGCCAGCAGCCAAACCCAAGGAGGGTACTACGAGCAGTACTTC. Protein: CASSQTQGGYYEQYF.

This clone was counted ten times or more. V is TRBV6-4 and J is TRBJ2-2; 8 positions agree with TRBD2. This CDR3 comprises 14 residues. The germline CDR1 and CDR2 sequences are MRHNA and SNTAGT. V was clipped by 6 bases and J by 2 bases; unmatched bases: 2. CDR3 bases: TGTGCCAGCAGACGGGAGGGTAACACCGGGGAGCTGTTTTTT. Amino acids: CASRREGNTGELFF.

This chain connects TRBV7-8 to TRBJ2-5; TRBD2 agrees at 11 bases. Per germline, CDR1 SGHVS and CDR2 FQNEAQ. The length of the CDR3 is 18 residues. The V segment lost 6 bases and the J segment 0 bases; nucleotides outside the gene matches: 12. In DNA form, the CDR3 reads TGTGCCAGCAGACTATCCCAGGGACTAGCGGTTTACCAAGAGACCCAGTACTTC. Protein: CASRLSQGLAVYQETQYF.

The chain employs TRBV29-1 and TRBJ1-5; 12 nucleotides line up with TRBD1. J lost 6 bases, V lost 6 bases, and 6 bases had no gene match. This CDR3 has 14 residues. Germline V CDR1 and CDR2: SQVTM, ANQGSEA. The CDR3 sequence: CSVGQGARGQPQHF. In nucleotides, the CDR3 is TGCAGCGTGGGACAGGGGGCACGAGGTCAGCCCCAGCATTTT.

V is TRBV15 and J is TRBJ1-4; 7 positions match TRBD1. The V and J ends lost 0 bases and 2 bases, in that order; junction bases with no gene match: 12. This CDR3 is built from 19 residues. The germline V gene encodes CDR1 LNHNV and CDR2 YYDKDF (reference sequence). This CDR3 reads CATSRESVQGTATNEKLFF. DNA for the CDR3: TGTGCCACCAGCAGAGAGTCGGTACAGGGGACCGCGACTAATGAAAAACTGTTTTTT. Combining the CDR3 with reference TRBV15 and TRBJ1-4 gives the whole variable domain DAMVIQNPRYQVTQFGKPVTLSCSQTLNHNVMYWYQQKSSQAPKLLFHYYDKDFNNEADTPDNFQSRRPNTSFCFLDIRSPGLGDTAMYLCATSRESVQGTATNEKLFFGSGTQLSVL.

V gene TRBV27 combines with J gene TRBJ2-1; 8 bases are shared with TRBD1. V trimming: 3 bases; J trimming: 0 bases; junction bases outside the gene matches: 4. Looked up from germline, CDR1 is MNHEY and CDR2 is SMNVEV (reference sequence). The CDR3 has 16 residues. Here the CDR3 reads CASSFGQGASYNEQFF. DNA of the CDR3: TGTGCCAGCAGTTTTGGGCAGGGGGCCTCCTACAATGAGCAGTTCTTC.

Turning to this clone: The sample contains more than one DNA sequence encoding this CDR3. The chain has TRBV7-9 and TRBJ2-3, with D possibly TRBD2 on 5 matching bases. Trimming shortened V by 3 bases and J by 1 base, and 5 bases separated the two germline ends. This CDR3 spans 13 amino acids. Germline V CDR1 and CDR2: SEHNR, FQNEAQ (reference sequence). The CDR3 DNA reads TGTGCCAGCAGCTTCGGGGGCACAGATACGCAGTATTTT. Translating it yields CASSFGGTDTQYF.

The CDR3 DNA reads as TGCGCCAGCAGCCAAGGACTAATCTATGAGCAGTTCTTC. Translated, it gives CASSQGLIYEQFF. The gene calls are TRBV4-1 and TRBJ2-1; D perhaps matches TRBD2 (5 bases). Trimming left V 1 base short and J 8 bases short, with 9 bases between. The CDR3 covers 13 residues. The V gene's germline CDR1 is MGHRA and CDR2 YSYEKL.

This clone appeared a single time. The CDR3 bases are TGTGCCAGCAGCCAAGTCGGTAGAACTACCTACGAGCAGTACTTC. It yields the protein CASSQVGRTTYEQYF. V is TRBV4-2 and J is TRBJ2-7; D is unresolved. Germline V gene lookup returns CDR1 LGHNA and CDR2 YNFKEQ. The CDR3 runs to 15 residues. V shed 1 base and J shed 2 bases, with 12 bases lying between them.

The chain uses TRBV13 and TRBJ2-6; unclear D gene. The CDR3 totals 17 residues. Germline assignment: CDR1 PRHDT and CDR2 FYEKMQ (reference sequence). V was pared by 4 bases and J by 0 bases, with 13 bases between. The CDR3 sequence: CASSSLGLVSGANVLTF. CDR3 sequence (DNA): TGTGCCAGCAGCTCCCTAGGTCTCGTCTCTGGGGCCAACGTCCTGACTTTC.

The gene calls are TRBV27 and TRBJ1-6; D uncertain. The CDR3 spans 14 residues. The germline V and J ends were trimmed by 7 bases and 9 bases, with 16 bases remaining between them. Germline-derived CDR1 and CDR2 are MNHEY and SMNVEV (reference sequence). CDR3 protein: CASTKIRVGSPLHF. The CDR3 region has the DNA TGTGCCAGCACCAAAATACGGGTTGGTTCACCCCTCCACTTT.

The rearrangement links TRBV28 to TRBJ1-6, with TRBD1 identical over 10 bases. This CDR3 is built from 16 residues. V lost 6 bases, J lost 10 bases, and 12 bases stayed unmatched. Germline V gives CDR1 MDHEN, CDR2 SYDVKM. The CDR3: CASRRSTGTGASPLHF. CDR3 nucleotides: TGTGCCAGCAGAAGATCTACCGGGACAGGGGCATCACCCCTCCACTTT.

The rearrangement uses TRBV5-1 and TRBJ1-1; D is uncertain. Trimming pared 1 base from V and 2 bases from J, leaving 9 bases between. This CDR3 is 14 amino acids long. Germline V gene lookup returns CDR1 SGHRS and CDR2 YFSETQ. The chain's CDR3 is CASSLIGENTEAFF. The CDR3 DNA reads as TGCGCCAGCAGCTTGATTGGAGAAAACACTGAAGCTTTCTTT. The whole variable domain, filled in from reference TRBV5-1 and TRBJ1-1, reads KAGVTQTPRYLIKTRGQQVTLSCSPISGHRSVSWYQQTPGQGLQFLFEYFSETQRNKGNFPGRFSGRQFSNSRSEMNVSTLELGDSALYLCASSLIGENTEAFFGQGTRLTVV.

V usage is TRBV29-1 and J usage is TRBJ2-7; 10 bases match TRBD2. After removal of 5 bases from V and 2 bases from J, the junction contained 0 bases not matched to a gene. The CDR3 spans 12 residues. Germline V gene lookup returns CDR1 SQVTM and CDR2 ANQGSEA. The CDR3 protein is CSVLAGAYEQYF. CDR3 nucleotides: TGCAGCGTTCTAGCGGGGGCCTACGAGCAGTACTTC.

The chain couples TRBV15 to TRBJ2-5; 10 nucleotides line up with TRBD2. Germline CDR1 reads LNHNV; CDR2 reads YYDKDF (reference sequence). Germline trimming cut 3 bases from V and 5 bases from J; bases unmatched to any gene: 12. The CDR3 runs to 17 residues. The CDR3 nucleotides read TGTGCCACCAGCAGGGTTAGGGGACTAGCGATTTATGAGACCCAGTACTTC. Its protein product is CATSRVRGLAIYETQYF.

This clone has only a few counts. CDR3 coding DNA: TGTGCCAGCAGCCTGCTCCGAGAGGGCCCTCGCGAGCAGTACTTC. Protein product: CASSLLREGPREQYF. The chain recombines TRBV4-2 with TRBJ2-7; D is possibly TRBD2 (5 bases). V was trimmed by 4 bases and J by 6 bases, leaving 19 bases between them. CDR3 length equals 15 residues. Germline V gene lookup returns CDR1 LGHNA and CDR2 YNFKEQ.

This chain joins TRBV4-3 and TRBJ1-2; D is unclear. V lost 0 bases, J lost 8 bases, and 13 bases lay in between. Germline V lookup: CDR1 LGHNA, CDR2 YSLEER. The CDR3 has 14 residues. DNA of the CDR3: TGCGCCAGCAGCCAAGAAGCGTCAGTGAGGGGCTACACCTTC. Encoded protein: CASSQEASVRGYTF.

The rearrangement uses TRBV13 and TRBJ1-4; tentatively, D is TRBD1 (5 bases). The CDR3 covers 18 residues. Trimming removed 5 bases at V and 4 bases at J, with 23 bases between. Germline assignment: CDR1 PRHDT and CDR2 FYEKMQ (reference sequence). The CDR3 reads CASSPSKAGSFGNEKLFF. CDR3 DNA: TGTGCCAGCAGCCCTAGTAAGGCAGGGTCGTTTGGTAATGAAAAACTGTTTTTT.